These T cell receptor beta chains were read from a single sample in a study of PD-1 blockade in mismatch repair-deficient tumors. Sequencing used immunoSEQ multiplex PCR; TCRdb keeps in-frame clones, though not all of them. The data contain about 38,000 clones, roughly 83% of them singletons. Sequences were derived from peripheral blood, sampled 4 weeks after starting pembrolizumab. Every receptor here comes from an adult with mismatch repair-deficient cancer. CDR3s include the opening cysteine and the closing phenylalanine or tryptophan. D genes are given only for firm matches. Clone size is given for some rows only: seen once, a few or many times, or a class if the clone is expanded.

CDR3 DNA: TGTGCCAGCAGCGTTGACAGGGACGAGACCCAGTACTTC; CDR3 protein: CASSVDRDETQYF; clone size: few; V gene: TRBV2; J gene: TRBJ2-5; D gene: TRBD1
CDR3 DNA: TGTGCCAGCAGCTCACTGGACAGGGGCTACGAGCAGTACTTC; CDR3 protein: CASSSLDRGYEQYF; clone size: .; V gene: TRBV7-2; J gene: TRBJ2-7; D gene: TRBD1
CDR3 DNA: TGCAGCGTTGCGGTTGGGGGGAACACTGAAGCTTTCTTT; CDR3 protein: CSVAVGGNTEAFF; clone size: .; V gene: TRBV29-1; J gene: TRBJ1-1; D gene: .
CDR3 DNA: TGTGCCAGCAGTGCCGCTAGCGGGACCCACAATGAGCAGTTCTTC; CDR3 protein: CASSAASGTHNEQFF; clone size: .; V gene: TRBV6-4; J gene: TRBJ2-1; D gene: TRBD2
CDR3 DNA: TGCAGCGTTAGAATCGCAGGGCGCTACGAGCAGTACTTC; CDR3 protein: CSVRIAGRYEQYF; clone size: .; V gene: TRBV29-1; J gene: TRBJ2-7; D gene: .
CDR3 DNA: TGTGCCAGCAGCTTAGGCGGCCCTGGGGCCAACGTCCTGACTTTC; CDR3 protein: CASSLGGPGANVLTF; clone size: once; V gene: TRBV7-3; J gene: TRBJ2-6; D gene: .
CDR3 DNA: TGTGCCACACCAAAAGGGACGGGGAACACCGGGGAGCTGTTTTTT; CDR3 protein: CATPKGTGNTGELFF; clone size: .; V gene: TRBV19; J gene: TRBJ2-2; D gene: .
CDR3 DNA: TGTGCCAGCAAAATAGGGTCGGGGGGAGTGGGGGAGACCCAGTACTTC; CDR3 protein: CASKIGSGGVGETQYF; clone size: .; V gene: TRBV27; J gene: TRBJ2-5; D gene: TRBD2
CDR3 DNA: TGTGCCAGCAGCAACGACGAGCGGGACAATGAGCAGTTCTTC; CDR3 protein: CASSNDERDNEQFF; clone size: few; V gene: TRBV13; J gene: TRBJ2-1; D gene: .
CDR3 DNA: TGTGCCAGCTCACCCGATGGGACAGGGTACGAGCAGTACTTC; CDR3 protein: CASSPDGTGYEQYF; clone size: .; V gene: TRBV18; J gene: TRBJ2-7; D gene: TRBD1
CDR3 DNA: TGTGCCAGCAGTCCCATAGCGGGGGACTTAACGGTCTCCCACTCTGGAAACACCATATATTTT; CDR3 protein: CASSPIAGDLTVSHSGNTIYF; clone size: medium-sized; V gene: TRBV28; J gene: TRBJ1-3; D gene: .
CDR3 DNA: TGCGCCAGCAGCCAAGGGACTAGCGGGGGGGTGTATACGCAGTATTTT; CDR3 protein: CASSQGTSGGVYTQYF; clone size: .; V gene: TRBV5-1; J gene: TRBJ2-3; D gene: TRBD2
CDR3 DNA: TGTGCCAGCAGTGTGATAGGACAGGGAGGATACGAGCAGTACTTC; CDR3 protein: CASSVIGQGGYEQYF; clone size: .; V gene: TRBV6-1; J gene: TRBJ2-7; D gene: TRBD1
CDR3 DNA: TGTGCCAGCAGCGGGGGCCTGGGACAGATCTACGAGCAGTACTTC; CDR3 protein: CASSGGLGQIYEQYF; clone size: .; V gene: TRBV9; J gene: TRBJ2-7; D gene: TRBD1
CDR3 DNA: TGTGCCAGCAGTACCGGGACTAGCGGGATTCCTGAGCAGTTCTTC; CDR3 protein: CASSTGTSGIPEQFF; clone size: .; V gene: TRBV6-1; J gene: TRBJ2-1; D gene: TRBD2
CDR3 DNA: TGTGCCAGCAGACCAGATACTAGCGGGTTTTATTCGGATGAGCAGTTCTTC; CDR3 protein: CASRPDTSGFYSDEQFF; clone size: .; V gene: TRBV11-3; J gene: TRBJ2-1; D gene: TRBD2
CDR3 DNA: TGTGCCAGCAGCTTCAGAGCGGGAGTCGCCTACAATGAGCAGTTCTTC; CDR3 protein: CASSFRAGVAYNEQFF; clone size: .; V gene: TRBV5-4; J gene: TRBJ2-1; D gene: TRBD2
CDR3 DNA: TGTGCCAGCAGTGATGGGGCAGGTCAGCCCCAGCATTTT; CDR3 protein: CASSDGAGQPQHF; clone size: .; V gene: TRBV6-1; J gene: TRBJ1-5; D gene: .
CDR3 DNA: TGTGCCAGTACCCTCGGACTAGCGGGAGGCGATTTAAACACCGGGGAGCTGTTTTTT; CDR3 protein: CASTLGLAGGDLNTGELFF; clone size: .; V gene: TRBV19; J gene: TRBJ2-2; D gene: TRBD2
CDR3 DNA: TGTGCCAGTAGTCCACGCAGGGGAGATGGTATGAACACTGAAGCTTTCTTT; CDR3 protein: CASSPRRGDGMNTEAFF; clone size: once; V gene: TRBV19; J gene: TRBJ1-1; D gene: .
CDR3 DNA: TGTGCCAGCCGAGAACTGAGCGACTCTGGGGCCAACGTCCTGACTTTC; CDR3 protein: CASRELSDSGANVLTF; clone size: .; V gene: TRBV28; J gene: TRBJ2-6; D gene: .
CDR3 DNA: TGCGCCAGCAGCCAAGGGGTTACACAACACACTGAAGCTTTCTTT; CDR3 protein: CASSQGVTQHTEAFF; clone size: .; V gene: TRBV4-1; J gene: TRBJ1-1; D gene: .
CDR3 DNA: TGTGCCAGCAGCTTAGTGGCTAGCGGTCGCACAGATACGCAGTATTTT; CDR3 protein: CASSLVASGRTDTQYF; clone size: .; V gene: TRBV7-2; J gene: TRBJ2-3; D gene: TRBD2
CDR3 DNA: TGTGCCAGCAGCGTACGGTCACTCCATGAGGACTGGCCTGGAAACACCATATATTTT; CDR3 protein: CASSVRSLHEDWPGNTIYF; clone size: once; V gene: TRBV9; J gene: TRBJ1-3; D gene: .
CDR3 DNA: TGCAGCGTCCCAAGCGGGAGTGGCCGCGGGGAGCTGTTTTTT; CDR3 protein: CSVPSGSGRGELFF; clone size: .; V gene: TRBV29-1; J gene: TRBJ2-2; D gene: TRBD2
CDR3 DNA: TGCAGCGCCAGATCCGGGACAGGGTTTTCAGGAAACACCATATATTTT; CDR3 protein: CSARSGTGFSGNTIYF; clone size: once; V gene: TRBV29-1; J gene: TRBJ1-3; D gene: TRBD1
CDR3 DNA: TGTGCCAGCAGTCCGGGACAGGGGGCGAATGAGCAGTTCTTC; CDR3 protein: CASSPGQGANEQFF; clone size: .; V gene: TRBV27; J gene: TRBJ2-1; D gene: TRBD1
CDR3 DNA: TGTGCCAGCAGTCCTGACAGGGGGGGGGCCTACGAGCAGTACTTC; CDR3 protein: CASSPDRGGAYEQYF; clone size: .; V gene: TRBV28; J gene: TRBJ2-7; D gene: TRBD1
CDR3 DNA: TGTGCCAGCAGGCCCAGGTTAGCTATTACAGATACGCAGTATTTT; CDR3 protein: CASRPRLAITDTQYF; clone size: .; V gene: TRBV28; J gene: TRBJ2-3; D gene: .
CDR3 DNA: TGTGCCTGGAGTGATGGGGTCTGGATCTATGGCTACACCTTC; CDR3 protein: CAWSDGVWIYGYTF; clone size: few; V gene: TRBV30; J gene: TRBJ1-2; D gene: .
CDR3 DNA: TGTGCCAGTAGTATTATCCTAACCGGGGAGCTGTTTTTT; CDR3 protein: CASSIILTGELFF; clone size: .; V gene: TRBV19; J gene: TRBJ2-2; D gene: .
CDR3 DNA: TGTGCCAGCAGCTCGACAGGGATAGGGACCGGGGAGCTGTTTTTT; CDR3 protein: CASSSTGIGTGELFF; clone size: .; V gene: TRBV7-9; J gene: TRBJ2-2; D gene: TRBD1
CDR3 DNA: TGTGCCAGTACCGTAGGGGACCCCAAGGGGAAACTGTTTTTT; CDR3 protein: CASTVGDPKGKLFF; clone size: few; V gene: TRBV19; J gene: TRBJ1-4; D gene: .
CDR3 DNA: TGTGCCAGCAGTCCTACAGGGGACGAGCAGTACTTC; CDR3 protein: CASSPTGDEQYF; clone size: few; V gene: TRBV7-9; J gene: TRBJ2-7; D gene: TRBD1
CDR3 DNA: TGTGCCAGCACCCCGGGACACCCCTATGGCTACACCTTC; CDR3 protein: CASTPGHPYGYTF; clone size: .; V gene: TRBV7-9; J gene: TRBJ1-2; D gene: .
CDR3 DNA: TGCGCCAGCAGCCAAGACCCGGGACTAGCGGGCACCGGGGAGCTGTTTTTT; CDR3 protein: CASSQDPGLAGTGELFF; clone size: .; V gene: TRBV4-1; J gene: TRBJ2-2; D gene: TRBD2
CDR3 DNA: TGCAGCGTTGGGACAGGTTCACTCACAGATACGCAGTATTTT; CDR3 protein: CSVGTGSLTDTQYF; clone size: .; V gene: TRBV29-1; J gene: TRBJ2-3; D gene: TRBD1
CDR3 DNA: TGTGCCAGCAGCTTAGTCTTATCGGCAGGGGTTAACACTGAAGCTTTCTTT; CDR3 protein: CASSLVLSAGVNTEAFF; clone size: once; V gene: TRBV7-9; J gene: TRBJ1-1; D gene: .
CDR3 DNA: TGTGCCTGCGCGCCCCCCGGGGGCCCCTACGAGCAGTACTTC; CDR3 protein: CACAPPGGPYEQYF; clone size: .; V gene: TRBV13; J gene: TRBJ2-7; D gene: .
CDR3 DNA: TGTGCCAGTAGTTTAGCGGGAGTGTCCTACAATGAGCAGTTCTTC; CDR3 protein: CASSLAGVSYNEQFF; clone size: once; V gene: TRBV19; J gene: TRBJ2-1; D gene: TRBD2
CDR3 DNA: TGTGCCAGCAGGAGGGCGGGAGTAGAGACCCAGTACTTC; CDR3 protein: CASRRAGVETQYF; clone size: .; V gene: TRBV28; J gene: TRBJ2-5; D gene: TRBD2